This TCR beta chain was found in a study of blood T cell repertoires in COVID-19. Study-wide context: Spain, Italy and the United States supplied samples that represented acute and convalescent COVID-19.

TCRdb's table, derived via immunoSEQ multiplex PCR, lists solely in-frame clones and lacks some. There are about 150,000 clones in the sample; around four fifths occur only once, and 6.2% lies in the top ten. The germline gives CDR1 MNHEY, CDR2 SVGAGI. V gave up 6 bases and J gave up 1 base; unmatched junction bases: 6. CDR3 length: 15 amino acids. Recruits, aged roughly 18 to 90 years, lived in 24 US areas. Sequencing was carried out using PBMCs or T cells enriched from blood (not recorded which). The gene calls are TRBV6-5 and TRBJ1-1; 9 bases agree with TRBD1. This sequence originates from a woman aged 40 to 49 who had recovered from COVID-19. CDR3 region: CASRDPGQGNTEAFF. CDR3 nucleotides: TGTGCCAGCAGAGACCCGGGACAGGGGAACACTGAAGCTTTCTTT.